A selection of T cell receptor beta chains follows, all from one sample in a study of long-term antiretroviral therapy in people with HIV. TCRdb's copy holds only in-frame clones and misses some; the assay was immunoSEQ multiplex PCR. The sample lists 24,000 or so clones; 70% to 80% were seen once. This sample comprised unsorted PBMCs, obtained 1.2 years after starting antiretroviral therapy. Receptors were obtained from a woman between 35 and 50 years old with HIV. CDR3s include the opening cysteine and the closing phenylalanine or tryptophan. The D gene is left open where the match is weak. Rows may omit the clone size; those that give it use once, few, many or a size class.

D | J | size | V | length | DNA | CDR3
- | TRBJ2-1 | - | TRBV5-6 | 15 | TGTGCCAGCAGCTTGGCAGGTTCGGGGAACAATGAGCAGTTCTTC | CASSLAGSGNNEQFF
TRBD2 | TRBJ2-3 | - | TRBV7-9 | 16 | TGTGCCAGCAGCTTAGGACTAGCGGGGGTAACAGATACGCAGTATTTT | CASSLGLAGVTDTQYF
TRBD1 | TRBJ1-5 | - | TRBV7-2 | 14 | TGTGCCAGCAGCCCCGGACAGGGTAGTCAGCCCCAGCATTTT | CASSPGQGSQPQHF
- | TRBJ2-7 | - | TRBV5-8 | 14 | TGTGCCAGCAGCGATACCGGGACATCCTACGAGCAGTACTTC | CASSDTGTSYEQYF
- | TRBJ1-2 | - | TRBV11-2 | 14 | TGTGCCAGCAGCTTAGATCTAGGAAACTATGGCTACACCTTC | CASSLDLGNYGYTF
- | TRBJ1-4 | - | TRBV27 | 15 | TGTGCCAGCAGGTCGAGGGCGGGGCCTAATGAAAAACTGTTTTTT | CASRSRAGPNEKLFF
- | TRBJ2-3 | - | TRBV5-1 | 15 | TGCGCCAGCAGCGCCCGACTCGTACCCACAGATACGCAGTATTTT | CASSARLVPTDTQYF
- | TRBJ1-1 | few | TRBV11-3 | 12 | TGTGCCAGCTCCAGCCGGGGGGATGAAGCTTTCTTT | CASSSRGDEAFF
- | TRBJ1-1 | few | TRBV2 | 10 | TGTGCCAGCAAGGGAGGGGAAGCTTTCTTT | CASKGGEAFF
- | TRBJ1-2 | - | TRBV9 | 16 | TGTGCCAGCAGCGTATCAGGGAATCGTGGGGATTATGGCTACACCTTC | CASSVSGNRGDYGYTF
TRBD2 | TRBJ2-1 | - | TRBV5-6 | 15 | TGTGCCAGCAGCTTGACTAGCGGGGGGGGTAGTGAGCAGTTCTTC | CASSLTSGGGSEQFF
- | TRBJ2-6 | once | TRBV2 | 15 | TGTGCCAGCAGGCAGGGCTGGGCTGGGGCCAACGTCCTGACTTTC | CASRQGWAGANVLTF
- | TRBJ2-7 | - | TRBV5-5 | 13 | TGTGCCAGCAGCGGGAGAAGCAATTACGAGCAGTACTTC | CASSGRSNYEQYF
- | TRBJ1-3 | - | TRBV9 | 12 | TGTGCCAGCAGCACCCAAGGAGACACCATATATTTT | CASSTQGDTIYF
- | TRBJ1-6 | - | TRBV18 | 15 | TGTGCCAGCTCACCCCCGGGGACGAGTAATTCACCCCTCCACTTT | CASSPPGTSNSPLHF
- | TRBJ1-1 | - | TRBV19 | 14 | TGTGCCAGTAGTATAGGGGGCAAGAACACTGAAGCTTTCTTT | CASSIGGKNTEAFF
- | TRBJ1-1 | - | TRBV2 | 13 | TGTGCCACTTCATCCCGCATGAACACTGAAGCTTTCTTT | CATSSRMNTEAFF
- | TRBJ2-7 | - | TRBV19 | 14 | TGTGCCAGTAGTATCAACAGGGAAGGGTACGAGCAGTACTTC | CASSINREGYEQYF
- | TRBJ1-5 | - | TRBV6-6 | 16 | TGTGCCAGCGGGGTATCAGGGTCCGAACTAAATCAGCCCCAGCATTTT | CASGVSGSELNQPQHF
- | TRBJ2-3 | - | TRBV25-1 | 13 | TGTGCCAGCAGTGACCCCGGGACAGATACGCAGTATTTT | CASSDPGTDTQYF
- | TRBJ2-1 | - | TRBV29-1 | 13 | TGCAGCGTTGACATTAGCTCCTACAATGAGCAGTTCTTC | CSVDISSYNEQFF
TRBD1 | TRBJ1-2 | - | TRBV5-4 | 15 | TGTGCCAGCAGCCCTCAGGGGGCCTCGTACTATGGCTACACCTTC | CASSPQGASYYGYTF
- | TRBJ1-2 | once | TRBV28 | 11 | TGTGCCAGCAGCGCCTTCTATGGCTACACCTTC | CASSAFYGYTF
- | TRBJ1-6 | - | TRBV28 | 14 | TGTGCCAGCAGTGGACAGTTTTATAATTCACCCCTCCACTTT | CASSGQFYNSPLHF
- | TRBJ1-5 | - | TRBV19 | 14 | TGTGCCAGTGAGTGGGGGTTGGGCAATCAGCCCCAGCATTTT | CASEWGLGNQPQHF
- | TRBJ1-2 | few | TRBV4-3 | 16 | TGCGCCAGCAGCAAAGATCGGGGGGGCGCGATCTATGGCTACACCTTC | CASSKDRGGAIYGYTF
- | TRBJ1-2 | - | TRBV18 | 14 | TGTGCCAGCACACTACTTAGCCCTAACTATGGCTACATCTTC | CASTLLSPNYGYIF
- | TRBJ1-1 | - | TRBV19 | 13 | TGTGCCAGTACCCACCGGGCCGGGGCTGAAGCTTTCTTT | CASTHRAGAEAFF
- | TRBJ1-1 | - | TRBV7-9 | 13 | TGTGCCGGCCAAAACGATATGAACACTGAAGCTTTCTTT | CAGQNDMNTEAFF
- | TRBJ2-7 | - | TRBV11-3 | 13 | TGTGCCAGCAGCTCGGGGGGCTCGTACGAGCAGTACTTC | CASSSGGSYEQYF
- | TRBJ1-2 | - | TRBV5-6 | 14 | TGTGCCAGCAGCGGCGCCGGGACCGACAATGGCTACACCTTC | CASSGAGTDNGYTF
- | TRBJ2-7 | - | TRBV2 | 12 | TGTGCCAGCACCGACAGGACCTACGAGCAGTACTTC | CASTDRTYEQYF
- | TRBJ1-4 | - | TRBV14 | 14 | TGTGCCAGCAGTCAGACAGGTTCGCCTTCGGGGCTGTTTTTT | CASSQTGSPSGLFF
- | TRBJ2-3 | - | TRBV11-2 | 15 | TGTGCCAGCAGTTCCGGGTCAATATTCGCGGATACGCAGTATTTT | CASSSGSIFADTQYF
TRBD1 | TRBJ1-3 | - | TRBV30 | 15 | TGTGCCTGGAACCCCAGGGGGCGCTTAGGAAACACCATATATTTT | CAWNPRGRLGNTIYF
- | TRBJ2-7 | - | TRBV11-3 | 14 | TGTGCCAGCAGCTTAATTTCAGGGGCCCACGAGCAGTACTTC | CASSLISGAHEQYF
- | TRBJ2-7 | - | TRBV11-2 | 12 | TGTGCCAGCAGCTTATCAGGGGTCGAGCAGTACTTC | CASSLSGVEQYF
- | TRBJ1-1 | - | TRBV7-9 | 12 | TGTGCCAGCAGCTTAGCTTCCACTGAAGCTTTCTTT | CASSLASTEAFF
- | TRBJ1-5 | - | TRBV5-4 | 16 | TGTGCCAGCAGCTTGGGAGGGCCCGATAGCAATCAGCCCCAGCATTTT | CASSLGGPDSNQPQHF
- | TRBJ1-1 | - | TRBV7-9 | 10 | TGTGCCAGTCATCGGATTGAAGCTTTCTTT | CASHRIEAFF
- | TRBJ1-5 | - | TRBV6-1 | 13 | TGTGCCAGCATTGAGGGGAGCAATCAGCCCCAGCATTTT | CASIEGSNQPQHF
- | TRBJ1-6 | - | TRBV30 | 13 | TGTGCCTGGAGTGTGGAGGGTTTGACACCCCTCCACTTT | CAWSVEGLTPLHF
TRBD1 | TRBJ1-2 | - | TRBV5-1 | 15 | TGCGCCAGCAGCTTGGTGCCAGGGGGCGCCGGTGGCTACACCTTC | CASSLVPGGAGGYTF
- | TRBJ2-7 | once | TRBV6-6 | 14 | TGTGCCAGCAGTTCCCACCACAGGGTTGAAGAGCAGTACTTC | CASSSHHRVEEQYF
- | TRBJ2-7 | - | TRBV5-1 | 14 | TGCGCCAGCAGCTTGGGTTCGGACTCCTACGAGCAGTACTTC | CASSLGSDSYEQYF
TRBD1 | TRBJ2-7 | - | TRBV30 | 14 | TGTGCCTGGAGTGTAAGGGGACAGGGCTACGAGCAGTACTTC | CAWSVRGQGYEQYF
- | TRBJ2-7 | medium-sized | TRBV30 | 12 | TGTGCCTGGAGTGCACATAAAGGCGAGCAGTACTTC | CAWSAHKGEQYF
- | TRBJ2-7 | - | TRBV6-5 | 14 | TGTGCCAGCAGTTACGTGGGGGGACCCTACGAGCAGTACTTC | CASSYVGGPYEQYF
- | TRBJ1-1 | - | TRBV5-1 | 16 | TGCGCCAGCAGTGGGCTAGGTGGGCTGATGAACACTGAAGCTTTCTTT | CASSGLGGLMNTEAFF
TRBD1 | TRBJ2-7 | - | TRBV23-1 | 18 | TGCGCCAGCAGCCGACCAGGGACAGCCGATCCGAGTGGTTACGAGCAGTACTTC | CASSRPGTADPSGYEQYF
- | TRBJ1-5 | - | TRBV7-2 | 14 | TGTGCCAGCAGCCGAACAGCCTTAGGGCAGCCCCAGCATTTT | CASSRTALGQPQHF
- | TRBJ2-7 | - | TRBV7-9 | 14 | TGTGCCAGCAGCTTAGCGGCAGGATTCTACGAGCAGTACTTC | CASSLAAGFYEQYF